This T cell receptor (beta chain) comes out of a study of T-cell memory formation after mild COVID-19. The CDR3 loop spans 13 amino acids. The V gene's germline CDR1 is MNHEY and CDR2 SVGAGI. Trimming stripped 2 bases from V and 3 bases from J, with 5 bases between. MiXCR, applied by TCRdb to the 5' RACE reads, yields one record per CDR3 protein. This sample has approximately 260,000 distinct CDR3 sequences, with approximately 15% found just once. This clonotype was found a few times. The sample taken for sequencing was PBMCs or a T cell subset sorted from them (not recorded which). This clonotype originated in a man aged 18 to 35 who had mild COVID-19 (a few samples of this study predate the infection). Cell type and time point are not known. The rearrangement links TRBV6-5 to TRBJ1-5; the D is unclear. In DNA, the CDR3 is TGTGCCAGCAGTTACAGCGTCAATCAGCCCCAGCATTTT. This codes for CASSYSVNQPQHF.